A selection of T cell receptor beta chains follows, all from one sample in a study of post-analysis software for immune sequencing data. TCRdb reanalysed the PCR reads using MiXCR and keeps one entry per CDR3 protein. The profile shows roughly 730,000 distinct CDR3 sequences, roughly 27% of them singletons. Sequenced material: blood. The receptors here all came from a girl aged 5 to 17 with multiple sclerosis. Each CDR3 is given with its conserved first and last residue. D genes are given only for firm matches. Clone size is given for some rows only: seen once, a few or many times, or a class if the clone is expanded.

D: -
V: TRBV7-9
J: TRBJ2-5
size: -
CDR3: CASSPTRGRQKGQETQYF
DNA: TGTGCCAGCAGCCCTACACGGGGCAGACAGAAGGGTCAAGAGACCCAGTACTTC

D: TRBD1
V: TRBV5-1
J: TRBJ2-3
size: few
CDR3: CASSSDRGQGDTQYF
DNA: TGCGCCAGCAGCTCGGACAGGGGGCAGGGAGATACGCAGTATTTT

D: -
V: TRBV3-1
J: TRBJ1-1
size: -
CDR3: CASSQDRQPNTEAFF
DNA: TGTGCCAGCAGCCAAGATCGCCAGCCTAACACTGAAGCTTTCTTT

D: TRBD2
V: TRBV29-1
J: TRBJ2-5
size: many
CDR3: CSVEAGGETQYF
DNA: TGCAGCGTTGAAGCGGGAGGTGAGACCCAGTACTTC

D: TRBD2
V: TRBV4-2
J: TRBJ2-3
size: -
CDR3: CASSQGTAGGPTDTQYF
DNA: TGTGCCAGCAGCCAGGGGACAGCGGGGGGACCCACAGATACGCAGTATTTT

D: -
V: TRBV27
J: TRBJ1-6
size: once
CDR3: CAGSSSNPVFNSPLHF
DNA: TGTGCCGGCAGTTCATCCAACCCTGTTTTTAATTCACCCCTCCACTTT

D: -
V: TRBV6-5
J: TRBJ2-7
size: -
CDR3: CASSPGFLDYEQYF
DNA: TGTGCCAGCAGTCCAGGGTTCCTGGACTACGAGCAGTACTTC

D: -
V: TRBV5-1
J: TRBJ2-5
size: -
CDR3: CASSLRTSGGASETQYF
DNA: TGCGCCAGCAGCTTGAGGACTAGTGGGGGGGCGTCAGAGACCCAGTACTTC

D: TRBD1
V: TRBV4-3
J: TRBJ2-7
size: few
CDR3: CASSQEGTGFYEQYF
DNA: TGCGCCAGCAGCCAAGAAGGGACAGGCTTCTACGAGCAGTACTTC

D: TRBD1
V: TRBV6-4
J: TRBJ2-2
size: -
CDR3: CASSAQGQTNTGELFF
DNA: TGTGCCAGCAGTGCTCAGGGACAGACTAACACCGGGGAGCTGTTTTTT

D: -
V: TRBV9
J: TRBJ1-1
size: -
CDR3: CASSVDRDNTEAFF
DNA: TGTGCCAGCAGCGTAGACAGGGATAACACTGAAGCTTTCTTT

D: -
V: TRBV4-1
J: TRBJ1-1
size: -
CDR3: CASSQDPGVPEAFF
DNA: TGCGCCAGCAGCCAAGATCCAGGTGTTCCTGAAGCTTTCTTT

D: -
V: TRBV28
J: TRBJ2-7
size: -
CDR3: CASSLTPPEGHEQYF
DNA: TGTGCCAGCAGTTTAACGCCACCCGAGGGCCACGAGCAGTACTTC

D: TRBD2
V: TRBV20-1
J: TRBJ2-1
size: few
CDR3: CSANGLAGGLSSYNEQFF
DNA: TGCAGTGCAAACGGACTAGCGGGGGGCTTGAGCTCCTACAATGAGCAGTTCTTC

D: -
V: TRBV5-1
J: TRBJ2-2
size: -
CDR3: CASSRTRGVTGELFF
DNA: TGCGCCAGCAGCCGGACAAGGGGTGTGACCGGGGAGCTGTTTTTT

D: -
V: TRBV5-6
J: TRBJ2-5
size: -
CDR3: CAGSSTAQETQYF
DNA: TGTGCCGGCAGCTCGACAGCGCAAGAGACCCAGTACTTC

D: -
V: TRBV6-5
J: TRBJ2-1
size: -
CDR3: CASSYDGGHNEQFF
DNA: TGTGCCAGCAGTTACGACGGCGGTCACAATGAGCAGTTCTTC

D: -
V: TRBV5-6
J: TRBJ1-5
size: -
CDR3: CASSHSQSRSNQPQHF
DNA: TGTGCCAGCAGCCACTCCCAGTCCCGGAGCAATCAGCCCCAGCATTTT

D: TRBD1
V: TRBV6-2/TRBV6-3
J: TRBJ1-1
size: -
CDR3: CASRPPRDRGLSTEAFF
DNA: TGTGCCAGCAGGCCTCCCCGGGACAGGGGATTGAGCACTGAAGCTTTCTTT

D: TRBD1
V: TRBV6-5
J: TRBJ2-5
size: -
CDR3: CASSPDRDQETQYF
DNA: TGTGCCAGCAGCCCGGACAGGGACCAAGAGACCCAGTACTTC

D: -
V: TRBV20-1
J: TRBJ2-5
size: many
CDR3: CSAPTLRKTQYF
DNA: TGCAGTGCCCCAACTCTCCGGAAGACCCAGTACTTC

D: -
V: TRBV2
J: TRBJ2-3
size: -
CDR3: CASSEGGLDTQYF
DNA: TGTGCCAGCAGCGAAGGAGGATTGGATACGCAGTATTTT

D: TRBD1
V: TRBV13
J: TRBJ1-2
size: few
CDR3: CASSGGQGTYGYTF
DNA: TGTGCCAGCAGCGGGGGACAGGGAACCTATGGCTACACCTTC

D: TRBD1
V: TRBV18
J: TRBJ2-3
size: -
CDR3: CASSTRGQGVGTDTQYF
DNA: TGTGCCAGCAGTACTCGGGGACAGGGGGTCGGCACAGATACGCAGTATTTT

D: -
V: TRBV9
J: TRBJ2-6
size: few
CDR3: CASSASLGANVLTF
DNA: TGTGCCAGCAGCGCCTCCCTTGGGGCCAACGTCCTGACTTTC

D: TRBD2
V: TRBV7-2
J: TRBJ2-7
size: few
CDR3: CASSSPTSHEQYF
DNA: TGTGCCAGCAGCTCACCGACTAGCCATGAGCAGTACTTC

D: TRBD2
V: TRBV20-1
J: TRBJ2-7
size: few
CDR3: CSATGTRASEQYF
DNA: TGCAGTGCTACAGGGACTAGGGCTTCCGAGCAGTACTTC

D: TRBD2
V: TRBV4-3
J: TRBJ2-1
size: -
CDR3: CASSQDGLAADNEQFF
DNA: TGCGCCAGCAGCCAAGACGGGCTAGCGGCTGACAATGAGCAGTTCTTC

D: -
V: TRBV5-1
J: TRBJ2-7
size: -
CDR3: CASSLQSGAQEQYF
DNA: TGCGCCAGCAGCTTGCAGTCAGGGGCGCAGGAGCAGTACTTC

D: -
V: TRBV2
J: TRBJ1-1
size: -
CDR3: CAGSLGMNTEAFF
DNA: TGTGCCGGCAGCTTGGGGATGAACACTGAAGCTTTCTTT

D: -
V: TRBV7-9
J: TRBJ2-7
size: -
CDR3: CASSSYRGRGGEQYF
DNA: TGTGCCAGCAGCTCATACAGGGGTAGAGGAGGGGAGCAGTACTTC

D: TRBD1
V: TRBV20-1
J: TRBJ1-6
size: -
CDR3: CSARVGGQSPLHF
DNA: TGCAGTGCTAGAGTAGGGGGACAGTCACCCCTCCACTTT

D: -
V: TRBV28
J: TRBJ2-3
size: -
CDR3: CASSLGGESARTDTQYF
DNA: TGTGCCAGCAGTTTAGGGGGAGAGTCTGCCCGCACAGATACGCAGTATTTT

D: -
V: TRBV20-1
J: TRBJ2-1
size: -
CDR3: CSASGGTGSYNEQFF
DNA: TGCAGTGCTAGCGGTGGGACTGGATCCTACAATGAGCAGTTCTTC

D: -
V: TRBV20-1
J: TRBJ2-1
size: -
CDR3: CRVGAPSDEQFF
DNA: TGCAGAGTGGGGGCACCTTCGGATGAGCAGTTCTTC

D: -
V: TRBV27
J: TRBJ1-1
size: -
CDR3: CASSLQGNLPAFF
DNA: TGTGCCAGCAGTTTACAGGGTAACCTTCCAGCTTTCTTT

D: -
V: TRBV21-1
J: TRBJ2-1
size: -
CDR3: CASSGGPDNEQFF
DNA: TGTGCCAGCAGTGGGGGACCAGACAATGAGCAGTTCTTC

D: TRBD2
V: TRBV12-3/TRBV12-4
J: TRBJ2-1
size: -
CDR3: CASSIGLAGPPTGQFF
DNA: TGTGCCAGCAGTATCGGACTAGCGGGACCCCCGACGGGGCAGTTCTTC

D: -
V: TRBV5-6
J: TRBJ1-6
size: -
CDR3: CASSLRTASHVNNSPLHF
DNA: TGTGCCAGCAGCTTGCGAACAGCATCACACGTCAATAATTCACCCCTCCACTTT

D: -
V: TRBV9
J: TRBJ2-5
size: -
CDR3: CASSADIGTQYF
DNA: TGTGCCAGCAGCGCGGACATAGGGACCCAGTACTTC

D: -
V: TRBV20-1
J: TRBJ1-4
size: few
CDR3: CSARGGSTNEKLFF
DNA: TGCAGTGCTAGAGGTGGATCAACTAATGAAAAACTGTTTTTT

D: -
V: TRBV7-9
J: TRBJ2-7
size: many
CDR3: CASSLARGGEQYF
DNA: TGTGCCAGCAGCTTAGCCCGGGGCGGGGAGCAGTACTTC

D: -
V: TRBV5-1
J: TRBJ1-2
size: -
CDR3: CASSTQVGTSWGYTF
DNA: TGCGCCAGCAGCACCCAGGTGGGGACCTCGTGGGGCTACACCTTC